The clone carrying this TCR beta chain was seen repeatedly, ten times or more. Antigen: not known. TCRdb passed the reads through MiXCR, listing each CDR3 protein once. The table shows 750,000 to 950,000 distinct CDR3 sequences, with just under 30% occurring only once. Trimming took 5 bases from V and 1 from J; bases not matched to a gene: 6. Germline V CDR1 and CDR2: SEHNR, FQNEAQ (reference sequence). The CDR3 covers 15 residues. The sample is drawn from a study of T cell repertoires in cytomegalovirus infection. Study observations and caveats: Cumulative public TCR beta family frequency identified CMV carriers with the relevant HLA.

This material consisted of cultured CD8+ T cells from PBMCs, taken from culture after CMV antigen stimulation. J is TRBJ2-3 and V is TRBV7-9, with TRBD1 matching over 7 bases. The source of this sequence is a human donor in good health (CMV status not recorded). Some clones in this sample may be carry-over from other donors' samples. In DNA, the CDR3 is TGTGCCAGCAGCCTCGAGGGGGCGGGCACAGATACGCAGTATTTT. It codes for CASSLEGAGTDTQYF. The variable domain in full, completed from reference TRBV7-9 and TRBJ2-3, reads DTGVSQNPRHKITKRGQNVTFRCDPISEHNRLYWYRQTLGQGPEFLTYFQNEAQLEKSRLLSDRFSAERPKGSFSTLEIQRTEQGDSAMYLCASSLEGAGTDTQYFGPGTRLTVL.